A selection of T cell receptor beta chains follows, all from one sample in a study of technical replicates of blood from a few donors. Sequenced by immunoSEQ multiplex PCR; TCRdb stores in-frame clones only, minus some. The sample has 85,000 to 100,000 clones; approximately 96% are singletons. Specimen: T cells isolated from PBMCs. The receptors were gathered from a human donor in good health. Both conserved end residues are part of each CDR3. Each record gives: J gene, V gene, D gene, clone size, CDR3 DNA, CDR3 protein. A D gene is named only where the DNA matches it firmly. Rows may omit the clone size; those that give it use once, few, many or a size class.

j_call: TRBJ2-3; v_call: TRBV5-1; d_call: .; clone_size: .; cdr3_nt: TGCGCCAGCAGCGGATTGGGACTCACTAGCACAGATACGCAGTATTTT; cdr3_aa: CASSGLGLTSTDTQYF
j_call: TRBJ2-3; v_call: TRBV11-2; d_call: .; clone_size: .; cdr3_nt: TGTGCCAGCACAAGCCTCCCTACCTTCACAGATACGCAGTATTTT; cdr3_aa: CASTSLPTFTDTQYF
j_call: TRBJ2-7; v_call: TRBV10-2; d_call: TRBD2; clone_size: .; cdr3_nt: TGCGCCAGTCGCGGGGGGGAGACGGTGATTTCCTACGAGCAGTACTTC; cdr3_aa: CASRGGETVISYEQYF
j_call: TRBJ1-1; v_call: TRBV9; d_call: TRBD1; clone_size: .; cdr3_nt: TGTGCCAGCAGCGTAGACAGGGGTCAGGCCTTCGACACTGAAGCTTTCTTT; cdr3_aa: CASSVDRGQAFDTEAFF
j_call: TRBJ1-1; v_call: TRBV19; d_call: .; clone_size: once; cdr3_nt: TGTGCCAGTAGTTGGCAGGGGAACACTGAAGCTTTCTTT; cdr3_aa: CASSWQGNTEAFF
j_call: TRBJ2-2; v_call: TRBV9; d_call: .; clone_size: .; cdr3_nt: TGTGCCAGCAGCGTAATGGACAGCCGGGAGCTGTTTTTT; cdr3_aa: CASSVMDSRELFF
j_call: TRBJ2-2; v_call: TRBV28; d_call: TRBD2; clone_size: .; cdr3_nt: TGTGCCAGCAGTCCCACCGGACTAGAAAACACCGGGGAGCTGTTTTTT; cdr3_aa: CASSPTGLENTGELFF
j_call: TRBJ2-7; v_call: TRBV2; d_call: .; clone_size: .; cdr3_nt: TGTGCCAGCAGTTTTGACATTTACGAGCAGTACTTC; cdr3_aa: CASSFDIYEQYF
j_call: TRBJ1-1; v_call: TRBV10-3; d_call: .; clone_size: few; cdr3_nt: TGTGCCATCAAGGTCGGGCGGGACAACACTGAAGCTTTCTTT; cdr3_aa: CAIKVGRDNTEAFF
j_call: TRBJ1-2; v_call: TRBV6-4; d_call: .; clone_size: .; cdr3_nt: TGTGCCAGCAGTCCTGACAGGTCCTATGGCTACACCTTC; cdr3_aa: CASSPDRSYGYTF
j_call: TRBJ2-1; v_call: TRBV5-1; d_call: TRBD2; clone_size: .; cdr3_nt: TGCGCCAGCCAGCCCCCGGGACTAGCGGGAGGGAATGAGCAGTTCTTC; cdr3_aa: CASQPPGLAGGNEQFF
j_call: TRBJ1-3; v_call: TRBV11-2; d_call: .; clone_size: .; cdr3_nt: TGTGCCAGCAGCTACGGAGGTCTCTCTGGAAACACCATATATTTT; cdr3_aa: CASSYGGLSGNTIYF
j_call: TRBJ2-7; v_call: TRBV11-2; d_call: TRBD1; clone_size: .; cdr3_nt: TGTGCCAGCAGCCCATTGACAGGGAAAGGCGACGAGCAGTACTTC; cdr3_aa: CASSPLTGKGDEQYF
j_call: TRBJ2-3; v_call: TRBV7-8; d_call: TRBD2; clone_size: .; cdr3_nt: TGTGCCAGCAGCTTAGTCGGGGGGGCCACAGATACGCAGTATTTT; cdr3_aa: CASSLVGGATDTQYF
j_call: TRBJ2-5; v_call: TRBV5-6; d_call: TRBD1; clone_size: .; cdr3_nt: TGTGCCAGCAGCACCCTGACAGGGGGCAAGGAGACCCAGTACTTC; cdr3_aa: CASSTLTGGKETQYF
j_call: TRBJ1-1; v_call: TRBV30; d_call: .; clone_size: .; cdr3_nt: TGTGCCTGGAGTTTCACAGAGGAAGCTTTCTTT; cdr3_aa: CAWSFTEEAFF
j_call: TRBJ1-2; v_call: TRBV19; d_call: TRBD1; clone_size: .; cdr3_nt: TGTGCCAGTCGTCCGACAGGGACGAACTATGGCTACACCTTC; cdr3_aa: CASRPTGTNYGYTF
j_call: TRBJ1-4; v_call: TRBV20-1; d_call: .; clone_size: .; cdr3_nt: TGCAGTGCTAGAGATCTCGAACTGTTTTTT; cdr3_aa: CSARDLELFF
j_call: TRBJ2-7; v_call: TRBV27; d_call: TRBD2; clone_size: .; cdr3_nt: TGTGCCAGCAGCCGGGAGGGTTCCTACGAGCAGTACTTC; cdr3_aa: CASSREGSYEQYF
j_call: TRBJ2-5; v_call: TRBV5-1; d_call: TRBD1; clone_size: .; cdr3_nt: TGCGCCAGCAGCCATGACAGGGTGGGACAAGAGACCCAGTACTTC; cdr3_aa: CASSHDRVGQETQYF
j_call: TRBJ2-3; v_call: TRBV9; d_call: TRBD1; clone_size: .; cdr3_nt: TGTGCCAGCAGCCCCCGGACAGGGGCAGATACGCAGTATTTT; cdr3_aa: CASSPRTGADTQYF
j_call: TRBJ2-1; v_call: TRBV7-9; d_call: .; clone_size: once; cdr3_nt: TGTGCCAGCAGCCGACAGCCAGGACCGCACCTTAATGAGCAGTTCTTC; cdr3_aa: CASSRQPGPHLNEQFF
j_call: TRBJ1-2; v_call: TRBV6-5; d_call: .; clone_size: .; cdr3_nt: TGTGCCAGCAGTTACTCGCGGGGGTTCAACTATGGCTACACCTTC; cdr3_aa: CASSYSRGFNYGYTF